The 14 T cell receptor beta chains reported below all come from one sample, sequenced in a study of blood T cell repertoires in COVID-19. Data came from immunoSEQ multiplex PCR; TCRdb stores just in-frame clones and leaves some out. This repertoire shows around 260,000 clones, 80% to 95% found once; its top ten account for roughly 1.1%. The sequenced material came from PBMCs or T cells enriched from blood (not recorded which). These receptor sequences come from a woman in her thirties who had recovered from COVID-19.

V and J are TRBV5-1 and TRBJ1-4; the D is unclear. This CDR3 is built from 20 residues. V was clipped by 2 bases and J by 1 base, with 24 bases between them. CDR1 SGHRS and CDR2 YFSETQ come from the germline V gene. The CDR3 region is CASSFGNRYTPGGTNEKLFF. The CDR3 DNA sequence: TGCGCCAGCAGCTTTGGGAATAGATACACGCCAGGAGGAACTAATGAAAAACTGTTTTTT.

The chain employs TRBV24-1 and TRBJ2-1; D is ambiguous. From germline, CDR1 is KGHDR and CDR2 SFDVKD. The CDR3 has 12 amino acids. The V gene lost 3 bases and the J gene lost 7 bases, with 6 bases spanning the gap. The CDR3 is CATSDDLNEQFF. The DNA of the CDR3 is TGTGCCACCAGTGATGACTTAAATGAGCAGTTCTTC.

The V gene is TRBV27, the J gene TRBJ1-2; D is ambiguous. Germline V gene lookup returns CDR1 MNHEY and CDR2 SMNVEV (reference sequence). V was clipped by 0 bases and J by 3 bases, with 5 bases between them. The CDR3 has 13 amino acids. The CDR3 nucleotides read TGTGCCAGCAGTTTATCACAGTACTATGGCTACACCTTC. Amino acids: CASSLSQYYGYTF.

The chain employs TRBV2 and TRBJ2-5; 11 nucleotides line up with TRBD1. Germline loops: CDR1 SNHLY, CDR2 FYNNEI. This CDR3 is built from 13 residues. With 8 bases clipped from V and 4 bases from J, the junction kept 3 bases outside the gene matches. This CDR3 is CASDGTGGETQYF. Here the CDR3 DNA reads TGTGCCAGCGACGGGACAGGGGGAGAGACCCAGTACTTC. The entire variable domain, with the rest obtained from reference TRBV2 and TRBJ2-5, is as follows: EPEVTQTPSHQVTQMGQEVILRCVPISNHLYFYWYRQILGQKVEFLVSFYNNEISEKSEIFDDQFSVERPDGSNFTLKIRSTKLEDSAMYFCASDGTGGETQYFGPGTRLLVL.

The genes are TRBV2 and TRBJ2-1; TRBD2 matches 9 bases. The ends lost 3 bases at V and 7 bases at J; junction bases unmatched: 7. The CDR3 consists of 15 residues. Germline V gene sequence: CDR1 SNHLY, CDR2 FYNNEI. The DNA of the CDR3 is TGTGCCAGCAGTGATCTAGCGGGGTTGGGGAATGAGCAGTTCTTC. Amino acid sequence: CASSDLAGLGNEQFF. Complete variable domain (other parts from reference TRBV2 and TRBJ2-1): EPEVTQTPSHQVTQMGQEVILRCVPISNHLYFYWYRQILGQKVEFLVSFYNNEISEKSEIFDDQFSVERPDGSNFTLKIRSTKLEDSAMYFCASSDLAGLGNEQFFGPGTRLTVL.

The chain uses TRBV4-2 and TRBJ1-1; D possibly corresponds to TRBD1 (5 bases). Between the trimmed V and J ends, which lost 0 bases and 1 base, there was a span of 6 bases. The CDR3 has 14 amino acids. CDR1 and CDR2 from the germline V gene are LGHNA and YNFKEQ. The CDR3 spells CASSQDTGNTEAFF. The CDR3 DNA follows: TGTGCCAGCAGCCAAGATACAGGGAACACTGAAGCTTTCTTT.

To note about this clone: At one of its ends the junction is not consistent with the germline gene, which may arise from a read error. Other nucleotide sequences from this sample produce the same CDR3. The gene calls are TRBV5-1 and TRBJ2-2, with D hard to call. The CDR3 totals 15 residues. Germline CDR1 SGHRS, CDR2 YFSETQ. CDR3 sequence (DNA): TGCGCCAGCCGCCCCGACATACCGAACACTGGGGAGCTGTTTTTT. As protein: CASRPDIPNTGELFF.

The chain links TRBV5-6 to TRBJ2-7, with D unclear. CDR3 size: 14 residues. V was shortened by 0 bases and J by 3 bases, with 10 bases between the two germline ends. Germline-derived CDR1 and CDR2 are SGHDT and YYEEEE. This CDR3 is CASSLVARFYEQYF. The CDR3 DNA reads as TGTGCCAGCAGCTTGGTAGCCAGATTCTACGAGCAGTACTTC.

The rearrangement uses TRBV20-1 and TRBJ2-7; 9 bases are shared with TRBD2. The germline V gene encodes CDR1 DFQATT and CDR2 SNEGSKA (reference sequence). This CDR3 spans 15 amino acids. V shed 3 bases and J 2 bases; nucleotides not matched to a gene: 8. The CDR3 DNA sequence: TGCAGTGCTAGTGACTATAGCGGGAGTCCCTACGAGCAGTACTTC. Translated: CSASDYSGSPYEQYF.

V usage is TRBV7-3 and J usage is TRBJ2-6; no clear D gene. CDR3 length: 15 residues. CDR1 is SGHTA and CDR2 is FQGTGA in the germline V gene. Trimming removed 3 bases from V and 0 bases from J, with 6 bases in between. CDR3 in DNA: TGTGCCAGCAGCTTGACGGGCTCTGGGGCCAACGTCCTGACTTTC. It yields the protein CASSLTGSGANVLTF.

This sequence joins TRBV3-1 (or the pseudogene TRBV3-2) and TRBJ2-1, with TRBD2 matching over 10 bases. Per germline, CDR1 LGHDT and CDR2 YNNKEL (reference sequence). V shed 0 bases and J 2 bases; nucleotides not matched to a gene: 4. The CDR3 loop spans 17 amino acids. The CDR3 region is CASSQEGTSGTYNEQFF. The CDR3 coding sequence is TGTGCCAGCAGCCAAGAGGGTACTAGCGGGACCTACAATGAGCAGTTCTTC.

This chain links TRBV15 with TRBJ2-1; the D gene is possibly TRBD2 (6 bases). Germline V gene lookup returns CDR1 LNHNV and CDR2 YYDKDF (reference sequence). V gave up 5 bases and J gave up 3 bases, with 8 bases separating them. The CDR3 spans 13 residues. The CDR3: CATSVADYNEQFF. In DNA form, the CDR3 reads TGTGCCACCAGCGTAGCGGACTACAATGAGCAGTTCTTC.

CDR3 DNA: TGCGCCAGCAGCAACGACAGTCGCGGAAACACCATATATTTT. Translation gives CASSNDSRGNTIYF. The J gene is TRBJ1-3, the V gene TRBV5-1; possibly TRBD1 for D (5 bases). The CDR3 covers 14 residues. CDR1 is SGHRS, CDR2 YFSETQ, per germline. Between the trimmed V and J ends, which lost 4 bases and 4 bases, there was a span of 12 bases.

The chain employs TRBV27 and TRBJ1-2; 7 bases fit TRBD1. The V gene's germline CDR1 is MNHEY and CDR2 SMNVEV (reference sequence). This CDR3 has 13 residues. With V trimmed by 8 bases and J by 8 bases, 11 bases remained unmatched. The CDR3 protein is CASRETGRGGYTF. CDR3 DNA sequence: TGTGCCAGCCGAGAGACAGGGCGGGGAGGCTACACCTTC.